This TCR beta chain was profiled in a study of response to subunit inactivated influenza vaccine. CDR1 and CDR2 from the germline V gene are LGHDT and YNNKEL (reference sequence). Trimming left V 1 base short and J 0 bases short, with 10 bases between. This CDR3 contains 16 residues. Using its own MiXCR run on the RT-PCR reads, TCRdb lists one record per CDR3 protein. The sample gives 650,000 to 800,000 distinct CDR3 sequences, 14% of which show up once; around 7% is in the top ten. The V and J genes are TRBV3-1 and TRBJ2-1; D is unresolved. This sequence originates from a man aged 50 or older who received an inactivated influenza vaccine. The material was PBMCs from blood, obtained approximately 15 days before vaccination. The CDR3 loop is CASSQVVRSSYNEQFF. The CDR3 DNA reads TGTGCCAGCAGCCAAGTCGTCAGGAGCTCCTACAATGAGCAGTTCTTC.